The next 9 T cell receptor beta chains were all read from a single sample in a study of CD8 T cell repertoires and HIV-1 epitope variants (TCRdb year 2020). Their antigens are not known. The library was made by the immunoSEQ multiplex PCR assay. In TCRdb, the immuneACCESS table is reduced to in-frame sequences with V and J assigned. These tables do not hold every clone; where another copy was compared, an unresolved V gene accounts for under half, and the others remain unexplained. This sample comprises 6,000 or so clones, under 70% of them detected only once. The ten largest clonotypes hold approximately 44% of the sample. Material for sequencing was cultured CD8+ T cells derived from PBMCs. The receptors derive from a male donor with HIV.

This chain links TRBV27 with TRBJ2-1; TRBD2 is a possible D gene (6 bases). The CDR3 runs to 15 residues. Trimming stripped 1 base from V and 8 bases from J, with 15 bases between. The germline V gene has CDR1 MNHEY and CDR2 SMNVEV (reference sequence). The chain's CDR3 is CASSLWGTDVHEQFF. The CDR3 DNA reads TGTGCCAGCAGTTTATGGGGGACTGACGTCCATGAGCAGTTCTTC.

This sequence joins TRBV2 and TRBJ1-5, with D tentatively TRBD1 (6 bases). Germline V gene lookup returns CDR1 SNHLY and CDR2 FYNNEI. Trimming took off 5 bases at V and 4 bases at J, with 15 bases between the two ends. The CDR3 sequence is 15 residues long. The CDR3 loop is CASSLLRQENQPQHF. CDR3 nucleotides: TGTGCCAGCAGTCTCCTAAGACAGGAAAATCAGCCCCAGCATTTT.

The sample holds a few counts of this clone. This chain uses TRBV2 with TRBJ2-7; maybe TRBD1 (6 bases). Trimming pared 3 bases from V and 3 bases from J, leaving 9 bases between. Germline CDR1 reads SNHLY; CDR2 reads FYNNEI. CDR3 length: 13 residues. The CDR3 nucleotides read TGTGCCAGCAGTGATGGGACAAACTACGAGCAGTACTTC. Translating it yields CASSDGTNYEQYF.

In this sample, this clone is medium-sized. The chain carries TRBV11-3 and TRBJ2-2; D is undetermined. Germline assignment: CDR1 SGHNT and CDR2 YENEEA. V lost 3 bases, J lost 5 bases, and 7 bases lay in between. This CDR3 has 13 amino acids. CDR3 sequence (DNA): TGTGCCAGCAGCTTTAGAAGGACCGGGGAGCTGTTTTTT. This encodes CASSFRRTGELFF.

V usage is TRBV6-6 and J usage is TRBJ2-7, with 8 bases that match TRBD1. CDR3 length equals 13 residues. The V segment lost 5 bases and the J segment 7 bases; nucleotides outside the gene matches: 7. Germline V gene lookup returns CDR1 MNHNY and CDR2 SVGAGI (reference sequence). Written as DNA, the CDR3 is TGTGCCAGCAGTATGACAGGGGACTGGGAGCAGTACTTC. This translates into CASSMTGDWEQYF.

The chain combines TRBV2 with TRBJ2-7, with D hard to call. V lost 6 bases to trimming and J lost 3 bases, with 9 bases between them. This CDR3 is built from 12 residues. Per germline, CDR1 SNHLY and CDR2 FYNNEI. CDR3 nucleotide sequence: TGTGCCAGCAGCGTGCTGGTCTACGAGCAGTACTTC. It is translated as CASSVLVYEQYF.

In this sample, this clone turned up a few times. The chain employs TRBV29-1 and TRBJ1-5, with D maybe TRBD1 (5 bases). The CDR3 has 12 residues. The germline V gene has CDR1 SQVTM and CDR2 ANQGSEA. CDR3 in amino acids: CAGQEVDQPQHF. Written as DNA, the CDR3 is TGCGCAGGGCAGGAGGTCGATCAGCCCCAGCATTTT. The full variable domain, rest sourced from reference TRBV29-1 and TRBJ1-5, is SAVISQKPSRDICQRGTSLTIQCQVDSQVTMMFWYRQQPGQSLTLIATANQGSEATYESGFVIDKFPISRPNLTFSTLTVSNMSPEDSSIYLCAGQEVDQPQHFGDGTRLSIL.

CDR3 residues: CASSPGLNSPLHF. The CDR3 bases are TGTGCCAGCAGCCCGGGCTTGAATTCACCCCTCCACTTT. The chain combines TRBV7-7 with TRBJ1-6, with D uncertain. The CDR3 has 13 amino acids. Trimming pared 5 bases from V and 7 bases from J, leaving 9 bases between. Germline V gives CDR1 SSHAT, CDR2 FNYEAQ (reference sequence).

V and J are TRBV4-3 and TRBJ1-1, with D unresolved. V was pared by 1 base and J by 1 base, with 10 bases between. CDR3 length equals 15 residues. Germline loops: CDR1 LGHNA, CDR2 YSLEER. Written as DNA, the CDR3 is TGCGCCAGCAGCCAAGGGGTTATCTCGAACACTGAAGCTTTCTTT. Its protein product is CASSQGVISNTEAFF.